This T cell receptor (beta chain) was identified during a study of T-cell reconstitution after alpha-beta-depleted transplantation in children. Broader study findings: Hyperexpanded clones declined; after one year, newly produced T cells mostly supplied diversity. Day-60 TCRbeta diversity that was high in some patients was derived from surviving recipient T cells and thymic progenitors.

This CDR3 is built from 14 residues. Trimming removed 3 bases at V and 4 bases at J, with 12 bases between. This clonotype was detected ten times or more. The antigen is undetermined. A TCRbeta library incorporating unique molecular identifiers was prepared. TCRdb used MiXCR to reprocess the PCR reads, holding one entry per CDR3 protein. The sample shows about 640,000 distinct CDR3 sequences, roughly 13% of them seen only once. The source of this sequence is a male patient under 18 who had a stem cell transplant for acute myeloid leukemia, so the T cells may come from the graft donor. The genes are TRBV12-3 or TRBV12-4 and TRBJ2-5; the D gene could be TRBD1 or TRBD2 (5 bases each). This sample comprised PBMCs, mostly from graft donor cells, obtained 360 days after TCRalphabeta/CD19-depleted stem cell transplant. CDR3 amino acids: CASSFGARGETQYF. The CDR3 coding sequence is TGTGCCAGCAGTTTCGGGGCCCGGGGAGAGACCCAGTACTTC.